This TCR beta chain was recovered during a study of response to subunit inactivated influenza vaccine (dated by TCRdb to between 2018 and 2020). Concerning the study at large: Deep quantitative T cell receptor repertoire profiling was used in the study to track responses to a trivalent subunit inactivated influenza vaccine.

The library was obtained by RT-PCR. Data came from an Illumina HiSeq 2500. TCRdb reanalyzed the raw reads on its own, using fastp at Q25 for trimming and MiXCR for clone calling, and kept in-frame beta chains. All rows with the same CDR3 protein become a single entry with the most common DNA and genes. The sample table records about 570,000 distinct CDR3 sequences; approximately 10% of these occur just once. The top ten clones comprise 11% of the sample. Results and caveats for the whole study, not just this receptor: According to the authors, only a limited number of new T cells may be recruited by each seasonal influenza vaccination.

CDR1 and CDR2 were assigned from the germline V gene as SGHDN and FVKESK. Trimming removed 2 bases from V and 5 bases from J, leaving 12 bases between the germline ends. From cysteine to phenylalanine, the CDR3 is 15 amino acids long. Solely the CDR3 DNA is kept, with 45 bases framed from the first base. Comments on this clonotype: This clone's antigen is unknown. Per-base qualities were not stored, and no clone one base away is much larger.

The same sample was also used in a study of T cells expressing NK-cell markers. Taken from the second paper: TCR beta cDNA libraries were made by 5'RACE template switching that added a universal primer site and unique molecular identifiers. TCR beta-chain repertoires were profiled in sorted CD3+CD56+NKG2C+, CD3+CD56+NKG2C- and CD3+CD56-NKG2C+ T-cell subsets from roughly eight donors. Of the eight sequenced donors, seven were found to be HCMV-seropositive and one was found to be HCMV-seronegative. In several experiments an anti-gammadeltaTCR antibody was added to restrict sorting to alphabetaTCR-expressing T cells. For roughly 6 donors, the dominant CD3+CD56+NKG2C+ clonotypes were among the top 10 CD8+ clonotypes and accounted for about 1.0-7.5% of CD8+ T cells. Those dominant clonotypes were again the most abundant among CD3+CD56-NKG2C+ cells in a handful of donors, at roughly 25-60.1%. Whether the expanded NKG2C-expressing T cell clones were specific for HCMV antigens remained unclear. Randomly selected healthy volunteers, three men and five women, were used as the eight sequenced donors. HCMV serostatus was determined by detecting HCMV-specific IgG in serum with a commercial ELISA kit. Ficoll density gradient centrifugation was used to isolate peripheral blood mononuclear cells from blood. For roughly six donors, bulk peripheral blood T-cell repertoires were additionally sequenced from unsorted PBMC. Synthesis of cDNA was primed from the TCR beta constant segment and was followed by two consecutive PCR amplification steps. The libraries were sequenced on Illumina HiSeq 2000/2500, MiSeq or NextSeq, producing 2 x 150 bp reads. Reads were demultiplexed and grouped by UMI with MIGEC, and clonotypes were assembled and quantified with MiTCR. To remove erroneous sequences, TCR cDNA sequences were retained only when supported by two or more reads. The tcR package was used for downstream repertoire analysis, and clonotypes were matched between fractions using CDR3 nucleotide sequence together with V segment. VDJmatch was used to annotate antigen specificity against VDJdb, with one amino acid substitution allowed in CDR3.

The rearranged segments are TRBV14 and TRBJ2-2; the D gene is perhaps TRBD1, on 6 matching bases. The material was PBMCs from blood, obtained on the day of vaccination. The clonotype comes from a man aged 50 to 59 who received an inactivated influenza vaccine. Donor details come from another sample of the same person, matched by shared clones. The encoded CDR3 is CASSQQGRRTGELFF. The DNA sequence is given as TGTGCCAGCAGCCAACAGGGGCGTCGGACCGGGGAGCTGTTTTTT. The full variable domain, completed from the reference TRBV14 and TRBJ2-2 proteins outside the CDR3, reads EAGVTQFPSHSVIEKGQTVTLRCDPISGHDNLYWYRRVMGKEIKFLLHFVKESKQDESGMPNNRFLAERTGGTYSTLKVQPAELEDSGVYFCASSQQGRRTGELFFGEGSRLTVL.